A single T cell receptor beta chain is shown here with its context. The sample comes from a study of blood T cell repertoires in COVID-19. Original processing notes: Estimated nucleated cell counts came from reference gene primer amplification. The data were produced by immunoSEQ multiplex PCR, yet TCRdb's version contains in-frame clones alone and is incomplete. D and trimming come from the DNA, and the V and J calls and clone size come from that table. The table shows some 68,000 clones, with around 90% occurring only once. Per germline, CDR1 DFQATT and CDR2 SNEGSKA (reference sequence). The length of the CDR3 is 11 residues. V was trimmed by 6 bases and J by 5 bases, leaving 10 bases between them.

The chain has TRBV20-1 and TRBJ1-1, with D possibly TRBD1 on 6 matching bases. The TCR was taken from a man between 50 and 59 years old with COVID-19, enrolled during active disease. The sequenced sample consisted of peripheral blood. The CDR3: CSAQGSTEAFF. The CDR3, as DNA: TGCAGTGCCCAGGGGAGTACTGAAGCTTTCTTT.